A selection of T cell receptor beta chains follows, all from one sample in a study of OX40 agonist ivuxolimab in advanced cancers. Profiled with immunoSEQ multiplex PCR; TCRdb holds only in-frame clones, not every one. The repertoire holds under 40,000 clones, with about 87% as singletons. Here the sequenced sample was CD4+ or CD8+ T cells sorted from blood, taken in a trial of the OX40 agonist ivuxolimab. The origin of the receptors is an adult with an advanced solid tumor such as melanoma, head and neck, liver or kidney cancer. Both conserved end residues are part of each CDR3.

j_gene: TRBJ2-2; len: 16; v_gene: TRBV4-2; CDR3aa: CASHELGRANTGELFF
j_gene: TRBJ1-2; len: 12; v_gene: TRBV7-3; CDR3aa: CASSHRGSGYTF
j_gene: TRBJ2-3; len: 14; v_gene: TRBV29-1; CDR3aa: CSGIAGSTVDTQYF
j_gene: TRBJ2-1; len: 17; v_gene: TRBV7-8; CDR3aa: CASSPWTSGAIYNEQFF
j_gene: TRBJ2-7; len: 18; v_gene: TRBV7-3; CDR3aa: CASSLIRRGGKRHYEQYF
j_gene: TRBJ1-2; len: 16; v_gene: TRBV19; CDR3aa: CASSIDPGRGNYGYTF
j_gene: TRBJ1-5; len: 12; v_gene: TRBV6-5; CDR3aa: CASGEGDQPQHF
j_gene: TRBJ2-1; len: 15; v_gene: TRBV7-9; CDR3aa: CASIRAGRGVNEQFF
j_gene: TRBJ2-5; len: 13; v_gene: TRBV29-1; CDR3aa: CSVLAGLQETQYF
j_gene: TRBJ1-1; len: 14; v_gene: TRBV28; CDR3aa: CASNPIAPNTEAFF
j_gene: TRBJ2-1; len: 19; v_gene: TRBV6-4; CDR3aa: CARDGNAGPGYEGFNEQFF
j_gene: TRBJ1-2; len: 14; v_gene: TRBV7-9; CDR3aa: CASSLGTGSFGYTF
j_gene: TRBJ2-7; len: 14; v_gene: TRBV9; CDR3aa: CASSVTSGSYEQYF
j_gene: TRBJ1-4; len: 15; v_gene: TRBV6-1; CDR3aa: CASSEIRVVREKLFF
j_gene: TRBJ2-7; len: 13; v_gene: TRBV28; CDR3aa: CASHSGGSYEQYF
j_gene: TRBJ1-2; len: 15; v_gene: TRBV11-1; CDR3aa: CASSLGRSPRYGYTF